A selection of T cell receptor beta chains follows, all from one sample in a study of blood T cell repertoires in COVID-19. Sequencing used immunoSEQ multiplex PCR; TCRdb keeps in-frame clones, though not all of them. The sample consists of roughly 260,000 clones, approximately 87% of them appearing once. Sequencing was performed on peripheral blood. The source of these receptors is a woman between 45 and 60 years old with acute or convalescent COVID-19. The CDR3 runs from the conserved cysteine through the conserved F or W. The order of the fields is J gene, V gene, clone size, D gene, CDR3 DNA, CDR3 protein. D genes are given only for firm matches. Rows may omit the clone size; those that give it use once, few, many or a size class.

J: TRBJ1-6
V: TRBV6-6
size: NA
D: TRBD1
DNA: TGTGCCAGCCTGGGGAGACAGGGGCTGGGTTCACCCCTCCACTTT
CDR3: CASLGRQGLGSPLHF

J: TRBJ2-1
V: TRBV5-1
size: NA
D: NA
DNA: TGCGCCAGCAGCCCGATTATGGCGGGAAAGGATGAGCAGTTCTTC
CDR3: CASSPIMAGKDEQFF

J: TRBJ2-1
V: TRBV6-1
size: NA
D: TRBD2
DNA: TGTGCCAGCAGGATAGCGGGAACGAATGAGCAGTTCTTC
CDR3: CASRIAGTNEQFF

J: TRBJ2-2
V: TRBV14
size: once
D: NA
DNA: TGTGCCAGCAGCCAAAGTACTACGAACACCGGGGAGCTGTTTTTT
CDR3: CASSQSTTNTGELFF

J: TRBJ2-7
V: TRBV18
size: NA
D: TRBD1
DNA: TGTGCCAGCTCACCAGCATTCAGGGGGTCGGCCTACGAGCAGTACTTC
CDR3: CASSPAFRGSAYEQYF

J: TRBJ1-1
V: TRBV10-3
size: NA
D: NA
DNA: TGTGCCATCAACCAAGGAGGCATGAACACTGAAGCTTTCTTT
CDR3: CAINQGGMNTEAFF

J: TRBJ1-1
V: TRBV6-5
size: NA
D: NA
DNA: TGTGCCAGCAGTTACTCGATTACTCTCCAGGATCGAGCTTTCTTT
CDR3: CASSYSITLQDRAFF

J: TRBJ2-1
V: TRBV9
size: NA
D: TRBD2
DNA: TGTGCCAGCAGCGTAGGCGGGAGGGACAATGAGCAGTTCTTC
CDR3: CASSVGGRDNEQFF

J: TRBJ1-2
V: TRBV28
size: NA
D: TRBD1
DNA: TGTGCCAGCACGGGACAGGGAGTTGGCTACACCTTC
CDR3: CASTGQGVGYTF

J: TRBJ2-1
V: TRBV30
size: NA
D: NA
DNA: TGTGCCTGGAGTGGATCGGAGAACCGGCAGTTCTTC
CDR3: CAWSGSENRQFF

J: TRBJ1-1
V: TRBV2
size: NA
D: TRBD1
DNA: TGTGCCAGCAGTGCAGGGGGAAGAGGGACTGAAGCTTTCTTT
CDR3: CASSAGGRGTEAFF

J: TRBJ1-2
V: TRBV6-5
size: NA
D: NA
DNA: TGTGCCAGCAGATCCCCGACAGGAGGTGGCTACACCTTC
CDR3: CASRSPTGGGYTF

J: TRBJ2-1
V: TRBV5-4
size: NA
D: TRBD2
DNA: TGTGCCAGCAGCTCACGTCCGGGACTAGCGGGAGTTATTAAGGAGCAGTTCTTC
CDR3: CASSSRPGLAGVIKEQFF

J: TRBJ1-6
V: TRBV4-2
size: NA
D: NA
DNA: TGTGCCAGCAGCCAGACGACAGCCGATAATTCACCCCTCCACTTT
CDR3: CASSQTTADNSPLHF

J: TRBJ2-7
V: TRBV5-1
size: NA
D: TRBD2
DNA: TGCGCCAGCAGCTTTAGGAGCGGGAGTAACGAGCAGTACTTC
CDR3: CASSFRSGSNEQYF

J: TRBJ2-3
V: TRBV28
size: once
D: TRBD2
DNA: TGTGCCAGCAGCCCACTTCCCGGCGGGAGTTGGTCAGATACGCAGTATTTT
CDR3: CASSPLPGGSWSDTQYF

J: TRBJ1-1
V: TRBV7-2
size: NA
D: TRBD1
DNA: TGTGCCAGCAGCTTAGCCGGGACAGGGCAAACTGAAGCTTTCTTT
CDR3: CASSLAGTGQTEAFF

J: TRBJ2-3
V: TRBV24-1
size: NA
D: NA
DNA: TGTGCCACCAGTGACTCGGGAGAGGTTCATACGCAGTATTTT
CDR3: CATSDSGEVHTQYF

J: TRBJ2-1
V: TRBV28
size: NA
D: NA
DNA: TGTGCCAGTTACGGCGGGATCTCCTACAATGAGCAGTTCTTC
CDR3: CASYGGISYNEQFF

J: TRBJ1-4
V: TRBV9
size: NA
D: NA
DNA: TGTGCCAGCAGCGTGGGTCACGAGGCTAATGAAAAACTGTTTTTT
CDR3: CASSVGHEANEKLFF

J: TRBJ2-2
V: TRBV15
size: NA
D: NA
DNA: TGTGCCACCAGCAGGCCGGTGAACACCGGGGAGCTGTTTTTT
CDR3: CATSRPVNTGELFF

J: TRBJ2-2
V: TRBV4-1
size: few
D: TRBD2
DNA: TGCGCCAGCAGCAATAGCGGGAGAGCTAAGAACACCGGGGAGCTGTTTTTT
CDR3: CASSNSGRAKNTGELFF

J: TRBJ2-1
V: TRBV28
size: NA
D: NA
DNA: TGTGCCAGCAGGCAGGCGGGACAGAGGGTGAATGAGCAGTTCTTC
CDR3: CASRQAGQRVNEQFF

J: TRBJ1-6
V: TRBV5-1
size: NA
D: NA
DNA: TGCGCCAGCAGCTTGGGGGCAGGTTCACCCCTCCACTTT
CDR3: CASSLGAGSPLHF

J: TRBJ1-2
V: TRBV7-9
size: NA
D: NA
DNA: TGTGCCAGCAGCTTATTTTTCAACAGGGAAGTCAACTATGGCTACACCTTC
CDR3: CASSLFFNREVNYGYTF

J: TRBJ1-4
V: TRBV25-1
size: NA
D: NA
DNA: TGTGCCAGCAGTACCACACAGGGCGTCGATGAAAAACTGTTTTTT
CDR3: CASSTTQGVDEKLFF

J: TRBJ2-1
V: TRBV6-6
size: NA
D: TRBD1
DNA: TGTGCCAGCAGTCTAAGGACAGGCGAAAGCTCCTACAATGAGCAGTTCTTC
CDR3: CASSLRTGESSYNEQFF

J: TRBJ2-7
V: TRBV5-8
size: NA
D: TRBD1
DNA: TGTGCCAGCAGCCTGTTCAGACAGGGTGCATCCTACGAGCAGTACTTC
CDR3: CASSLFRQGASYEQYF

J: TRBJ2-2
V: TRBV27
size: NA
D: NA
DNA: TGTGCCAGCAGTATCGGGGTGGGGGAGCTGTTTTTT
CDR3: CASSIGVGELFF

J: TRBJ2-2
V: TRBV18
size: NA
D: TRBD2
DNA: TGTGCCAGCTCACGAACCGGGACTAGCGGGTCATTGAACACCGGGGAGCTGTTTTTT
CDR3: CASSRTGTSGSLNTGELFF

J: TRBJ1-2
V: TRBV29-1
size: once
D: NA
DNA: TGCAGCGTTTGGTCGACTGATTCCTATGGCTACACCTTC
CDR3: CSVWSTDSYGYTF

J: TRBJ1-2
V: TRBV28
size: once
D: TRBD1
DNA: TGTGCCAGCAGTTTCGGGACAGGGTTATATGGCTACACCTTC
CDR3: CASSFGTGLYGYTF

J: TRBJ1-2
V: TRBV5-1
size: few
D: TRBD1
DNA: TGCGCCAGCAGCCGACCCGAGGGACAGGCCGGCCGTGGCTACACCTTC
CDR3: CASSRPEGQAGRGYTF

J: TRBJ2-3
V: TRBV5-1
size: NA
D: NA
DNA: TGCGCCAGCAGCTTGGGGACTATCACAGATACGCAGTATTTT
CDR3: CASSLGTITDTQYF

J: TRBJ2-2
V: TRBV14
size: NA
D: NA
DNA: TGTGCCAGCAGCCAAGACCAGGGATCGGTCGACACCGGGGAGCTGTTTTTT
CDR3: CASSQDQGSVDTGELFF

J: TRBJ1-2
V: TRBV4-1
size: NA
D: NA
DNA: TGCGCCAGCAGCTCCTCTCGTGTGCGGGGCTACACCTTC
CDR3: CASSSSRVRGYTF

J: TRBJ2-7
V: TRBV7-2
size: NA
D: NA
DNA: TGTGCCAGCAGCTTAGGACAGGAGTATAAGGAGCAGTACTTC
CDR3: CASSLGQEYKEQYF

J: TRBJ1-2
V: TRBV28
size: NA
D: TRBD1
DNA: TGTGCCAGCAGTCCAAGACTCGGGACAGGCATCTATGGCTACACCTTC
CDR3: CASSPRLGTGIYGYTF

J: TRBJ1-5
V: TRBV28
size: few
D: TRBD1
DNA: TGTGCCAGCAGTTTACAGGGGGGCAATCAGCCCCAGCATTTT
CDR3: CASSLQGGNQPQHF

J: TRBJ1-4
V: TRBV18
size: NA
D: TRBD1
DNA: TGTGCCAGCTCACTTAAAACCCAGCTATCAGGGGGCAAAGAAAAACTGTTTTTT
CDR3: CASSLKTQLSGGKEKLFF

J: TRBJ1-4
V: TRBV27
size: NA
D: NA
DNA: TGTGCCAGCAGTTTTCAGGGCCTCCCAACTAATGAAAAACTGTTTTTT
CDR3: CASSFQGLPTNEKLFF

J: TRBJ2-1
V: TRBV19
size: NA
D: NA
DNA: TGTGCCAGCCGCCCTAGGACAGCCTACAATGAGCAGTTCTTC
CDR3: CASRPRTAYNEQFF

J: TRBJ2-3
V: TRBV7-2
size: few
D: NA
DNA: TGTGCCAGCGGGCGGGCTAGCGGCACAGATACGCAGTATTTT
CDR3: CASGRASGTDTQYF

J: TRBJ2-5
V: TRBV29-1
size: NA
D: NA
DNA: TGCAGCGTTGTGTCAGGGTTAGAGACCCAGTACTTC
CDR3: CSVVSGLETQYF

J: TRBJ1-1
V: TRBV7-2
size: NA
D: NA
DNA: TGTGCCAGCAGCTTAGGGTACATGAACACTGAAGCTTTCTTT
CDR3: CASSLGYMNTEAFF

J: TRBJ2-2
V: TRBV5-5
size: NA
D: NA
DNA: TGTGCCAGCAGCTTGGGACAGAACACCGGGGAGCTGTTTTTT
CDR3: CASSLGQNTGELFF

J: TRBJ2-3
V: TRBV5-1
size: NA
D: NA
DNA: TGCGCCAGCAGCTTGCTACCGGGAGATACGCAGTATTTT
CDR3: CASSLLPGDTQYF

J: TRBJ1-5
V: TRBV3-1/TRBV3-2
size: NA
D: TRBD1
DNA: TGTGCCAGCAGCCAAGAGAAGGGACCAGGGGGTCAGCCCCAGCATTTT
CDR3: CASSQEKGPGGQPQHF

J: TRBJ1-1
V: TRBV2
size: NA
D: TRBD1
DNA: TGTGCCAGCGTTGGAACAGGGGGCGGGACTGAAGCTTTCTTT
CDR3: CASVGTGGGTEAFF

J: TRBJ2-1
V: TRBV19
size: NA
D: TRBD2
DNA: TGTGCCAGTAGTAGCGGGAGATCCTACAATGAGCAGTTCTTC
CDR3: CASSSGRSYNEQFF

J: TRBJ2-1
V: TRBV5-1
size: NA
D: TRBD2
DNA: TGCGCCAGCAGCGTGGGACTAGCGGTGTACAATGAGCAGTTCTTC
CDR3: CASSVGLAVYNEQFF

J: TRBJ1-2
V: TRBV5-8
size: NA
D: NA
DNA: TGTGCCAGCAGCCAACTCGGAGGGGTCGGCTACACCTTC
CDR3: CASSQLGGVGYTF